This T cell receptor beta chain was captured in a study of siplizumab effects on memory and regulatory T cells. It was about 100,000 TCR templates that were assayed per sample. The repertoire was sequenced with immunoSEQ multiplex PCR; TCRdb's copy has only in-frame clones and lacks some. This sample has 100,000 or so clones, with about 91% found just once. General observations from the study: Proliferating siplizumab-cultured Tregs lacked confirmed suppressive function.

Points on this clone: Its specificity is not known.

The CDR3 runs 13 residues. Germline CDR1 is SGHNT and CDR2 is YYREEE (reference sequence). The V and J ends lost 0 bases and 9 bases respectively, with 10 bases between them. Specimen: CD4+ T cells sorted from blood. This TCR derives from a human donor in good health. Some clones in this sample may be carry-over from other donors' samples. The chain has TRBV5-4 and TRBJ1-5; no definite D call. CDR3 coding DNA: TGTGCCAGCAGCTTGGACACGATAGGGCCCCAGCATTTT. It translates to CASSLDTIGPQHF.